The clone carrying this T cell receptor (beta chain) was seen more than once but under ten times. This CDR3 contains 14 residues. Germline CDR1 and CDR2: SGDLS and YYNGEE. Losses at the gene ends were 4 bases for V and 5 bases for J; bases not matched to a gene: 6. These data originate in a study of blood T cell repertoires in COVID-19. At the level of the study: Both acute and convalescent COVID-19 samples were obtained from the United States, Italy and Spain. Sources were T cells, B-cell-depleted T cells, or PBMCs; the material itself was cDNA or gDNA.

In the authors' workflow: Quantification of nucleated cells was approximated via reference gene primer amplification. Produced via immunoSEQ multiplex PCR; TCRdb's table is partial and in-frame only. The V and J calls and clone size were taken over from that table, and D and trimming were inferred from the DNA. The repertoire holds about 170,000 clones, 80% to 90% seen once, with roughly 2% in the top ten. Specimen: peripheral blood. The chain has TRBV9 and TRBJ2-7; TRBD2 aligns across 10 bases. The sequence derives from an elderly woman with acute or convalescent COVID-19. Here the CDR3 DNA reads TGTGCCAGCAGCTCTCCTAGCGGGAGCGACGAGCAGTACTTC. The encoded protein is CASSSPSGSDEQYF.